This TCR beta chain was found in a study of T cell clonotyping in hematopoietic cell transplantation. Study-level information: Pretransplant recipient samples were taken after cytoreduction.

Worth noting for this clone: Antigen specificity is unknown.

The CDR3 runs 13 residues. J was trimmed by 14 bases and V by 0 bases; bases with no gene match: 7. In germline, CDR1 is MNHNS, CDR2 SASEGT. Specified time point: recipient sample about 28 days before transplant, after cytoreduction. The assay was immunoSEQ multiplex PCR, and TCRdb's table has in-frame clones only and misses some. The data show about 69,000 clones, 90% to 97% seen once. Study-wide points: Recipient TCR diversity dropped after transplant; expanded clonotypes rose from day 30 to 180. CD4 and CD8 repertoire contributions could not be separated without sorting. Few recipient clonotypes overlapped donors; over 95% were de novo at given depth.

The source material was peripheral blood mononuclear cells, sampled before stem cell transplant. The chain employs TRBV6-1 and TRBJ2-5; 9 bases are shared with TRBD2. The clonotype originates from a woman in her forties or fifties with acute myeloid leukemia. Some clones in this sample may be carry-over from other donors' samples. The CDR3 DNA reads TGTGCCAGCAGTGAAGCGGCAGCGGGGGGCCTATACTTC. This gives the protein CASSEAAAGGLYF.